This TCR beta chain was identified in a study of graft-versus-host responses after intestinal transplantation. The overall study: Following induction with anti-thymocyte globulin, all recipients were given tacrolimus and steroids for about 3 years.

On this clone itself: Its antigen is undetermined. A read error is likely, as this CDR3 ends without the conserved phenylalanine or tryptophan.

The repertoire was sequenced with immunoSEQ multiplex PCR; TCRdb's copy has only in-frame clones and lacks some. Seen here are 80,000 to 100,000 clones, roughly 92% observed once, and the top ten hold around 0.17%. The germline CDR1 and CDR2 sequences are SGHAT and FQNNGV. Deletions cut 3 bases from V and 6 bases from J, with 18 bases between. This CDR3 has 17 amino acids. Notes on the study in general: Some GvH clones appeared in ileal mucosa or blood before recipient bone marrow.

The specimen was unstimulated CD4+ T cells sorted from spleen or lymph node cells, collected before intestinal transplant. The V call is TRBV11-2, the J call TRBJ1-6; D is perhaps TRBD1 (5 bases). The source of this sequence is a human donor who received an intestinal transplant. CDR3 amino acids: CASSFRQGGWGNSPLHL. CDR3 bases: TGTGCCAGCAGCTTTCGGCAGGGCGGTTGGGGTAATTCACCCCTCCACCTT.